The 32 T cell receptor beta chains presented below share a single source sample, sequenced in a study of cytomegalovirus exposure and HLA in healthy donors. The study ran its PCR with 60 Vbeta and 13 Jbeta primers. Libraries were prepared by immunoSEQ multiplex PCR; TCRdb keeps only in-frame clonotypes and omits some of them. The data show 100,000 or so clones, around three quarters seen once. The material sequenced was PBMCs. The receptors derive from a man in his thirties or forties in good health and CMV-seropositive.

The CDR3 DNA reads TGCGCCAGCAGCCAAGTGGGGGCCGGAGGCTACACCTTC. Amino acids: CASSQVGAGGYTF. V gene TRBV4-1 combines with J gene TRBJ1-2, with D maybe TRBD1 (6 bases). The CDR3 is 13 residues long. Trimming removed 1 base at V and 8 bases at J, with 11 bases between. Germline CDR1 reads MGHRA; CDR2 reads YSYEKL.

The chain has TRBV5-8 and TRBJ1-1; D is possibly TRBD1 (5 bases). Germline-derived CDR1 and CDR2 are SGHTS and YDEGEE. V was trimmed by 4 bases and J by 4 bases, leaving 14 bases between them. CDR3 length: 14 amino acids. The CDR3 nucleotides are TGTGCCAGCAGCGGGTCTTTAAGGGGCACTGAAGCTTTCTTT. It yields the protein CASSGSLRGTEAFF.

This chain links TRBV6-5 with TRBJ1-2, with D possibly being TRBD1 (6 bases). Trimming shortened V by 0 bases and J by 0 bases, and 11 bases separated the two germline ends. The CDR3 totals 16 residues. CDR1 and CDR2 (germline): MNHEY, SVGAGI. The CDR3 loop reads CASSYSDRFPNYGYTF. CDR3 in DNA: TGTGCCAGCAGTTACTCCGACAGGTTCCCTAACTATGGCTACACCTTC.

This chain connects TRBV15 to TRBJ1-5, with TRBD1 as a possible D gene (6 bases). CDR1 is LNHNV, CDR2 YYDKDF, per germline (reference sequence). With 1 base removed from V and 3 bases from J, the gap between germline ends came to 10 bases. The CDR3 length is 15 residues. CDR3 in amino acids: CATSRATGYNQPQHF. DNA for the CDR3: TGTGCCACCAGCAGAGCTACAGGGTACAATCAGCCCCAGCATTTT.

This clone was found a few times. The chain recombines TRBV6-5 with TRBJ1-2; 10 nucleotides match TRBD1. V was pared by 6 bases and J by 6 bases, with 4 bases of the junction left unmatched. The CDR3 sequence is 13 residues long. Germline V CDR1 and CDR2: MNHEY, SVGAGI. CDR3 in amino acids: CASRRGTGDGYTF. CDR3 DNA: TGTGCCAGCAGGAGAGGGACAGGGGATGGCTACACCTTC.

The chain uses TRBV15 and TRBJ1-1; D gene ambiguous. CDR3 size: 12 residues. The germline CDR1 and CDR2 sequences are LNHNV and YYDKDF (reference sequence). V lost 3 bases and J 8 bases, leaving 10 bases between the germline ends. The CDR3 DNA follows: TGTGCCACCAGCAGGGGAGTTCAAGAAGCTTTCTTT. Translated: CATSRGVQEAFF.

This chain uses TRBV4-3 with TRBJ1-1; 10 bases fit TRBD1. This CDR3 spans 13 amino acids. Germline CDR1 LGHNA, CDR2 YSLEER. The trim removed 3 bases at V and 11 bases at J, leaving 6 bases unmatched. This chain's CDR3 is CASSQKADRGAFF. The CDR3 bases are TGCGCCAGCAGCCAGAAAGCGGACAGGGGGGCTTTCTTT.

The CDR3 is CASSDRLAGGGSYNEQFF. The CDR3 region has the DNA TGTGCCAGCAGTGACCGACTAGCGGGAGGGGGTTCCTACAATGAGCAGTTCTTC. This chain links TRBV6-1 with TRBJ2-1; 14 bases line up with TRBD2. CDR3 size: 18 residues. Trimming removed 3 bases from V and 1 base from J; junction bases left unmatched: 5. The germline CDR1 and CDR2 sequences are MNHNS and SASEGT.

The V gene is TRBV7-2, the J gene TRBJ1-1; 8 bases match TRBD1. This CDR3 region has 16 residues. Germline V gene lookup returns CDR1 SGHTA and CDR2 FQGNSA. The trim removed 1 base at V and 5 bases at J, leaving 9 bases unmatched. The CDR3 is CASSLGGTGVDTEAFF. The CDR3 nucleotides read TGTGCCAGCAGCTTAGGTGGGACAGGCGTGGATACTGAAGCTTTCTTT.

This CDR3 is CASSGTGELFF. DNA of the CDR3: TGTGCCAGCAGCGGCACCGGGGAGCTGTTTTTT. The V call is TRBV27, the J call TRBJ2-2; D is undetermined. Trimming left V 6 bases short and J 4 bases short, with 3 bases between. CDR1 and CDR2 (germline): MNHEY, SMNVEV (reference sequence). The length of the CDR3 is 11 residues.

The V gene is TRBV18, the J gene TRBJ1-2; TRBD1 is a possible D gene (6 bases). The CDR3 covers 13 residues. V was clipped by 3 bases and J by 4 bases, with 9 bases between them. Germline values: CDR1 KGHSH, CDR2 LQKENI. CDR3 sequence (DNA): TGTGCCAGCTCACCGGACAGTAGCTATGGCTACACCTTC. Translating it yields CASSPDSSYGYTF.

V gene TRBV9 combines with J gene TRBJ2-2, with TRBD1 as a possible D gene (6 bases). The CDR3 is made up of 14 amino acids. Germline loops: CDR1 SGDLS, CDR2 YYNGEE. The V end was cut by 2 bases, the J end by 6 bases, with 11 bases between. The CDR3 coding sequence is TGTGCCAGCAGCGTGATACAGGGACCCGGGGAGCTGTTTTTT. This sequence encodes CASSVIQGPGELFF.

This chain uses TRBV28 with TRBJ2-7; 11 bases are a match to TRBD1. Germline V gives CDR1 MDHEN, CDR2 SYDVKM. The CDR3 runs to 15 residues. J was trimmed by 5 bases and V by 4 bases; bases with no gene match: 7. The CDR3 reads CASSSAGQGDDEQYF. CDR3 DNA sequence: TGTGCCAGCAGTTCGGCGGGACAGGGGGACGACGAGCAGTACTTC.

V usage is TRBV5-1 and J usage is TRBJ1-1; maybe TRBD1 (5 bases). CDR3 length: 13 amino acids. Trimming pared 3 bases from V and 4 bases from J, leaving 10 bases between. CDR1 is SGHRS and CDR2 is YFSETQ in the germline V gene. CDR3 in DNA: TGCGCCAGCAGCTGGGGGGTTGGCACTGAAGCTTTCTTT. Encoded protein: CASSWGVGTEAFF. Combining the CDR3 with reference TRBV5-1 and TRBJ1-1 gives the whole variable domain KAGVTQTPRYLIKTRGQQVTLSCSPISGHRSVSWYQQTPGQGLQFLFEYFSETQRNKGNFPGRFSGRQFSNSRSEMNVSTLELGDSALYLCASSWGVGTEAFFGQGTRLTVV.

The CDR3 reads CSVEWCQPQHF. CDR3 DNA sequence: TGCAGCGTAGAGTGGTGTCAGCCCCAGCATTTT. The V call is TRBV29-1, the J call TRBJ1-5; no reliable D call. From germline, CDR1 is SQVTM and CDR2 ANQGSEA. This CDR3 region has 11 residues. The V end lost 6 bases, the J end lost 6 bases, and 9 bases lay between the germline ends.

The genes are TRBV18 and TRBJ2-1, with D possibly being TRBD2 (5 bases). Trimming shortened V by 2 bases and J by 14 bases, and 19 bases separated the two germline ends. The CDR3 covers 14 residues. CDR1 and CDR2 (germline): KGHSH, LQKENI. The CDR3: CASSPEPSGNLEFF. The CDR3 DNA sequence: TGTGCCAGCTCACCAGAGCCCAGCGGCAATCTGGAGTTCTTC. Variable domain in full (rest from reference TRBV18 and TRBJ2-1): NAGVMQNPRHLVRRRGQEARLRCSPMKGHSHVYWYRQLPEEGLKFMVYLQKENIIDESGMPKERFSAEFPKEGPSILRIQQVVRGDSAAYFCASSPEPSGNLEFFGPGTRLTVL.

The CDR3 sequence is CASSSKQGAHTEAFF. As DNA, the CDR3 is TGTGCCAGCAGTTCCAAACAGGGGGCACACACTGAAGCTTTCTTT. The chain links TRBV6-1 to TRBJ1-1, with 9 bases that match TRBD1. Looked up from germline, CDR1 is MNHNS and CDR2 is SASEGT. This CDR3 is built from 15 residues. With 5 bases clipped from V and 3 bases from J, the junction kept 7 bases outside the gene matches.

This chain uses TRBV15 with TRBJ2-1; tentative D call: TRBD2 (6 bases). V was shortened by 5 bases and J by 1 base, with 18 bases between the two germline ends. The CDR3 spans 17 residues. CDR1 is LNHNV and CDR2 is YYDKDF in the germline V gene (reference sequence). The CDR3 spells CATSGKSRLDSYNEQFF. As DNA, the CDR3 is TGTGCCACCAGCGGAAAGAGTAGACTAGATTCCTACAATGAGCAGTTCTTC.

The chain combines TRBV29-1 with TRBJ2-3, with 7 bases fitting TRBD2. Germline lookup yields CDR1 SQVTM and CDR2 ANQGSEA. CDR3 length: 15 amino acids. Unmatched junction bases numbered 12, after V lost 5 bases and J lost 4 bases. The CDR3: CSVLGLGLSPDTQYF. The CDR3 coding sequence is TGCAGCGTTTTGGGGCTGGGACTAAGTCCAGATACGCAGTATTTT.

The rearrangement links TRBV21-1 to TRBJ2-5; the D segment call TRBD2 is taken from the table without a DNA check. TRBV21-1 is a documented pseudogene. CDR3 length: 18 residues. CDR3 residues: CASSKRIEGAGRGETQYF. CDR3 DNA sequence: TGTGCCAGCAGCAAAAGGATAGAAGGAGCGGGACGGGGAGAGACCCAGTACTTC.

CDR3: CASRGGAEQYF. CDR3 DNA sequence: TGCGCCAGCAGGGGGGGTGCAGAGCAGTACTTC. The chain carries TRBV10-2 and TRBJ2-7; tentative D call: TRBD2 (6 bases). Trimming took 6 bases from V and 7 from J, leaving 10 bases between them. CDR3 size: 11 residues. The germline gives CDR1 WSHSY, CDR2 SAAADI.

J is TRBJ2-7 and V is TRBV9; 13 positions agree with TRBD2. Losses at the gene ends were 4 bases for V and 13 bases for J; bases not matched to a gene: 8. This CDR3 spans 13 amino acids. Germline lookup yields CDR1 SGDLS and CDR2 YYNGEE. The CDR3 sequence is CASSSGLAGVQYF. The CDR3 bases are TGTGCCAGCAGCTCCGGACTAGCGGGAGTTCAATACTTC.

This clone was detected once. The rearrangement joins TRBV4-2 to TRBJ1-2; D not resolved. The V gene lost 6 bases and the J gene lost 5 bases, with 10 bases spanning the gap. The CDR3 extends over 12 amino acids. Germline V CDR1 and CDR2: LGHNA, YNFKEQ. CDR3 amino acids: CASSPRGYGYTF. CDR3 nucleotides: TGTGCCAGCAGTCCTCGAGGGTATGGCTACACCTTC.

This chain connects TRBV6-5 to TRBJ2-7, with D possibly being TRBD1 (6 bases). Trimming took off 6 bases at V and 3 bases at J, with 12 bases between the two ends. The CDR3 length is 13 residues. Germline V gene lookup returns CDR1 MNHEY and CDR2 SVGAGI. DNA for the CDR3: TGTGCCAGCAGCCGAGGACAGTTCTACGAGCAGTACGTC. Its protein product is CASSRGQFYEQYV.

The genes are TRBV6-4 and TRBJ2-3; TRBD2 is a possible D gene (6 bases). The V end was cut by 3 bases, the J end by 0 bases, with 7 bases between. Germline assignment: CDR1 MRHNA and CDR2 SNTAGT. This CDR3 has 14 residues. The DNA of the CDR3 is TGTGCCAGCAGTGAGGGGGGAAGCACAGATACGCAGTATTTT. Translated, it gives CASSEGGSTDTQYF.

V usage is TRBV5-1 and J usage is TRBJ1-2; 7 bases fit TRBD1. From germline, CDR1 is SGHRS and CDR2 YFSETQ. The junction had 6 bases not matched to a gene; V was cut back by 4 bases and J by 0 bases. CDR3 length equals 15 residues. CDR3 DNA: TGCGCCAGCAGCCGAGGACAGGAGACTAACTATGGCTACACCTTC. Translated, it gives CASSRGQETNYGYTF.

This sequence joins TRBV5-1 and TRBJ1-4, with D unclear. Germline V gives CDR1 SGHRS, CDR2 YFSETQ. V lost 0 bases, J lost 1 base, and 10 bases lay in between. CDR3 length: 16 residues. CDR3 loop: CASSLGPSLTNEKLFF. CDR3 nucleotides: TGCGCCAGCAGCTTGGGCCCTAGCCTAACTAATGAAAAACTGTTTTTT.

This clone was detected a few times. This chain joins TRBV15 and TRBJ2-6; D is undetermined. Germline-derived CDR1 and CDR2 are LNHNV and YYDKDF (reference sequence). The CDR3 contains 17 residues. The V gene lost 1 base and the J gene lost 3 bases, with 13 bases spanning the gap. DNA of the CDR3: TGTGCCACCAGCAGAGCCACATCCGACTTTGGGGCCAACGTCCTGACTTTC. Translated: CATSRATSDFGANVLTF.

J is TRBJ1-2 and V is TRBV7-9; TRBD1 might be the D (6 bases). The CDR3 is 15 residues long. Per germline, CDR1 SEHNR and CDR2 FQNEAQ (reference sequence). V dropped 1 base and J dropped 5 bases, with 14 bases sitting between them. CDR3 sequence (DNA): TGTGCCAGCAGCTTAGATTGGACAGCCCAATATGGCTACACCTTC. Protein: CASSLDWTAQYGYTF.

The chain uses TRBV28 and TRBJ1-2; perhaps TRBD1 as D (5 bases). V shed 6 bases and J shed 4 bases, with 15 bases lying between them. Germline V gene lookup returns CDR1 MDHEN and CDR2 SYDVKM. The length of the CDR3 is 14 residues. In DNA, the CDR3 is TGTGCCAGCAGCCTAACCAGGGCAAGCTATGGCTACACCTTC. Encoded protein: CASSLTRASYGYTF.

The chain couples TRBV6-5 to TRBJ2-1, with 8 nucleotides matching TRBD1. The ends lost 2 bases at V and 15 bases at J; junction bases unmatched: 3. The CDR3 is 11 residues long. Germline CDR1 is MNHEY and CDR2 is SVGAGI. CDR3 residues: CASSYGQGWFF. Written as DNA, the CDR3 is TGTGCCAGCAGTTACGGACAGGGATGGTTCTTC.

The V and J genes are TRBV18 and TRBJ2-3; tentative D call: TRBD2 (5 bases). Trimming removed 1 base from V and 11 bases from J, with 7 bases in between. The V gene's germline CDR1 is KGHSH and CDR2 LQKENI. The CDR3 sequence is 11 residues long. CDR3 in amino acids: CASSPQEEQYF. CDR3 DNA sequence: TGTGCCAGCTCACCACAGGAGGAGCAGTATTTT.